A selection of T cell receptor beta chains follows, all from one sample in a study of read filtering for tumor transcriptome and immune sequencing. Each CDR3 protein is one row after TCRdb ran MiXCR on the reads. The sample lists about 46,000 distinct CDR3 sequences; 9.5% to 15% were seen once. Material: a population of CD138-negative cells sorted from bone marrow. The receptors stem from a donor at least 40 years old with multiple myeloma. CDR3s include the opening cysteine and the closing phenylalanine or tryptophan. D genes are given only for firm matches. Expanded clones get a size class; other rows say once, few or many, or leave the size out.

d_gene,j_gene,abundance,v_gene,CDR3nt,CDR3aa
NA,TRBJ2-2,many,TRBV7-3,TGTGCCAGCAGCTCCCGCCCGCGAGGGAAGGCCGGGGAGCTGTTTTTT,CASSSRPRGKAGELFF
TRBD2,TRBJ2-1,many,TRBV7-6,TGTGCCAGCAGACCCTTTGGGCGGGAGGACCTTAATGAGCAGTTCTTC,CASRPFGREDLNEQFF
NA,TRBJ2-1,many,TRBV6-5,TGTGCCAGCAGTTACTCGCTTTTACAGGCAGGGAATGAGCAGTTCTTC,CASSYSLLQAGNEQFF
TRBD2,TRBJ2-1,many,TRBV3-1,TGTGCCAGCAGCCCCTATCTAGCGGGAGGTTACAATGAGCAGTTCTTC,CASSPYLAGGYNEQFF
NA,TRBJ2-3,many,TRBV29-1,TGCAGCGTTGATATGTTTGAGGGAAGCACAGATACGCAGTATTTT,CSVDMFEGSTDTQYF
NA,TRBJ2-1,many,TRBV5-1,TGCGCCAGCAGCTTGGTTCCGAACAATGAGCAGTTCTTC,CASSLVPNNEQFF
TRBD2,TRBJ2-3,many,TRBV29-1,TGCAGCGCAGTAGCGGGAGGGCCGATAGATACGCAGTATTTT,CSAVAGGPIDTQYF
TRBD1,TRBJ2-5,many,TRBV6-2/TRBV6-3,TGTGCCAGCAGCCGACAGGGAAGAGAGACCCAGTACTTC,CASSRQGRETQYF
NA,TRBJ2-3,many,TRBV20-1,TGCAGTGCCCCCGAGAGGGGCACAGATACGCAGTATTTT,CSAPERGTDTQYF
TRBD1,TRBJ2-3,many,TRBV7-9,TGTGCCACCAGGAGAGGGGAGACAGGGCGCACGTATACGCAGTATTTT,CATRRGETGRTYTQYF
TRBD2,TRBJ2-2,NA,TRBV11-2,TGTGCCACCCGACGGACTAGCGGGAGGGAACTTCCCGGGGAGCTGTTTTTT,CATRRTSGRELPGELFF
NA,TRBJ2-2,many,TRBV7-3,TGTGCCAGCAGCTTAAGGGGACACATGTCCGGGGAGCTGTTTTTT,CASSLRGHMSGELFF
TRBD2,TRBJ2-1,many,TRBV19,TGTGCCACGAGGCCGGGAGGCACGTACAATGAGCAGTTCTTC,CATRPGGTYNEQFF
TRBD2,TRBJ2-3,many,TRBV7-2,TGTGCCAGCAGCGTCAGCGGGAGGAGAGATACGCAGTATTTT,CASSVSGRRDTQYF
NA,TRBJ2-1,many,TRBV7-2,TGTGCCAGCAGCTTGACGAGGAATGAGCAGTTCTTC,CASSLTRNEQFF
TRBD2,TRBJ2-7,NA,TRBV28,TGTGCCAGCGGGAAACTAGCGGAGACCTACGACCAGTACTTC,CASGKLAETYDQYF
NA,TRBJ1-1,many,TRBV5-1,TGCGCCAGCGGGCCAGGCAGTTTCATGAACACTGAAGCTTTCTTT,CASGPGSFMNTEAFF
TRBD1,TRBJ1-5,many,TRBV5-5,TGTGCCAGCAGCTCAGGGACAGGGGGCAATCAGCCCCAGCATTTT,CASSSGTGGNQPQHF
NA,TRBJ1-1,many,TRBV25-1,TGTGCCAGCCGTACAGGGTTGAACACTGAAGCTTTCTTT,CASRTGLNTEAFF
NA,TRBJ2-7,many,TRBV12-3/TRBV12-4,TGTGCCAGCAGTTTATTTGAGGTGCAGTACTTC,CASSLFEVQYF
NA,TRBJ1-5,NA,TRBV5-5,TGTGCCAGCGGCTTCGACAGCTTCAATCAGCCCCAGCATTTT,CASGFDSFNQPQHF
NA,TRBJ1-1,many,TRBV7-2,TGTGCCAGCAGCCCCGAGTCAGGGGAAGCTTTCTTT,CASSPESGEAFF